This TCR beta chain was identified in a study of cytomegalovirus exposure and HLA in healthy donors. Study-level findings and limits: The investigators catalogued 164 TCR beta chains as cytomegalovirus-associated. Productive status was seen about 90% or about 30% of the time for most TCR beta V segments in an earlier analysis.

In its sample, this clone was seen once. What it recognizes is unknown. CDR3 size: 14 residues. Germline CDR1 SGHTA, CDR2 FQGTGA. V was clipped by 3 bases and J by 2 bases, with 10 bases between them. A multiplex PCR was run with 60 Vbeta primers and 13 Jbeta primers. The table came from immunoSEQ multiplex PCR; TCRdb's copy has only in-frame clones and leaves some out. The sample includes 150,000 to 200,000 clones, 70% of them seen just once. Healthy bone marrow donors made up the donors. This clonotype was obtained from a man aged 18-30 years in good health and CMV-seropositive. The chain links TRBV7-3 to TRBJ2-5, with a tentative D call TRBD2 (6 bases). Sequencing was carried out using PBMCs. The CDR3 protein is CASSFPEGQETQYF. CDR3 nucleotides: TGTGCCAGCAGCTTCCCGGAGGGGCAAGAGACCCAGTACTTC.